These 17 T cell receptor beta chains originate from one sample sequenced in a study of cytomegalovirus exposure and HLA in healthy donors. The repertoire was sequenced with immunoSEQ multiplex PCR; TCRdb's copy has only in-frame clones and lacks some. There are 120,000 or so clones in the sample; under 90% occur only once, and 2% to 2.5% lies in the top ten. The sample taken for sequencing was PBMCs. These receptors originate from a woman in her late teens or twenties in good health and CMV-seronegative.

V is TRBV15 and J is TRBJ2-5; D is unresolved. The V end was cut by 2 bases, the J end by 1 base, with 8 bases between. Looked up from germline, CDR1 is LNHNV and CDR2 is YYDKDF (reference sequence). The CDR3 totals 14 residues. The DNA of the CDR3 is TGTGCCACCAGCAGATCCAGAATCCAAGAGACCCAGTACTTC. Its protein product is CATSRSRIQETQYF. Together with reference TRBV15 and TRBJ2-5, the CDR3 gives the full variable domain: DAMVIQNPRYQVTQFGKPVTLSCSQTLNHNVMYWYQQKSSQAPKLLFHYYDKDFNNEADTPDNFQSRRPNTSFCFLDIRSPGLGDTAMYLCATSRSRIQETQYFGPGTRLLVL.

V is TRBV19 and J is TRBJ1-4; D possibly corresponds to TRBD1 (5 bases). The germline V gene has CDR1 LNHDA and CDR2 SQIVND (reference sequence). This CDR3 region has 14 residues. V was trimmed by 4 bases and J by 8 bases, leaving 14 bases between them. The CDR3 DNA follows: TGTGCCAGTAGTACCCTGGGGACTCGGGAAAAACTGTTTTTT. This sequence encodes CASSTLGTREKLFF.

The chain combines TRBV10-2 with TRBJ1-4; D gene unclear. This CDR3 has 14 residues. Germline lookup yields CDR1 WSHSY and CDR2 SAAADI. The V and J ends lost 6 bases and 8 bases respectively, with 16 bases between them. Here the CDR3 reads CASSPDTRGEKLFF. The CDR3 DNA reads TGCGCCAGCAGCCCAGACACCCGTGGGGAAAAACTGTTTTTT.

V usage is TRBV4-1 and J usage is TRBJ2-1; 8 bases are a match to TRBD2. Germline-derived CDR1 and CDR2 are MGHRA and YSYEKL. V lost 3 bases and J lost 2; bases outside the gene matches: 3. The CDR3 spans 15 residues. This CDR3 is CASSQRLATYNEQFF. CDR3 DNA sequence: TGCGCCAGCAGCCAGAGACTAGCGACCTACAATGAGCAGTTCTTC.

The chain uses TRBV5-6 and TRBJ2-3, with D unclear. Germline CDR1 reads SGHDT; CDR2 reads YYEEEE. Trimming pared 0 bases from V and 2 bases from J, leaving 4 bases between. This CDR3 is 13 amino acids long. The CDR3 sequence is CASSLGATDTQYF. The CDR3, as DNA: TGTGCCAGCAGCTTGGGGGCCACAGATACGCAGTATTTT. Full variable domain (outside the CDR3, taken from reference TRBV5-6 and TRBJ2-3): DAGVTQSPTHLIKTRGQQVTLRCSPKSGHDTVSWYQQALGQGPQFIFQYYEEEERQRGNFPDRFSGHQFPNYSSELNVNALLLGDSALYLCASSLGATDTQYFGPGTRLTVL.

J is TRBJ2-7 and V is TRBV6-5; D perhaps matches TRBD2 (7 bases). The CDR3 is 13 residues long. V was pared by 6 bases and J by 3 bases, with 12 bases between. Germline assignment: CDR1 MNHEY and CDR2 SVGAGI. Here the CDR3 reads CASSSGGSYEQYF. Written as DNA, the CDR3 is TGTGCCAGCAGCTCGGGGGGCAGCTACGAGCAGTACTTC.

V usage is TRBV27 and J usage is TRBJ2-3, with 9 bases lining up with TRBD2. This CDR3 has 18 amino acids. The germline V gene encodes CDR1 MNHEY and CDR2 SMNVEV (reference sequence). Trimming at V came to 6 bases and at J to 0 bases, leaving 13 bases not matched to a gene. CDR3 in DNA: TGTGCCAGCAGGGCGCGTACTAGCGGGTTAGCTAGCACAGATACGCAGTATTTT. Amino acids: CASRARTSGLASTDTQYF.

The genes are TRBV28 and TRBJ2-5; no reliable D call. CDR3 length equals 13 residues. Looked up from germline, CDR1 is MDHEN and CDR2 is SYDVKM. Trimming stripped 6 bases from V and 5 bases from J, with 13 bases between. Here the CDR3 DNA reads TGTGCCAGCAGGTTTCGCGTGGTTGAGACCCAGTACTTC. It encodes CASRFRVVETQYF.

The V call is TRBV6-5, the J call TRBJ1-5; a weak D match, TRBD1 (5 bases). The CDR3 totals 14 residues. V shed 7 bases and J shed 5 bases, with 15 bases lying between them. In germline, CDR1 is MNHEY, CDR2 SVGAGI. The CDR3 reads CASTPFEGDQPQHF. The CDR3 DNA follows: TGTGCCAGCACCCCCTTTGAAGGGGATCAGCCCCAGCATTTT.

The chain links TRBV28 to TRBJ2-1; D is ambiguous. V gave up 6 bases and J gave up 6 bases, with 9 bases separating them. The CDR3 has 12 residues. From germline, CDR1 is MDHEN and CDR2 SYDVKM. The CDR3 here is CASRSPVNEQFF. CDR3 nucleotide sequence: TGTGCCAGCAGGAGCCCTGTCAATGAGCAGTTCTTC.

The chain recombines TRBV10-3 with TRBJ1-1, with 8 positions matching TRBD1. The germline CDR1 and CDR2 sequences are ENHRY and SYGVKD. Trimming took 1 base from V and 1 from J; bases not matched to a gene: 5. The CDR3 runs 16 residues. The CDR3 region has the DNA TGTGCCATCAGTGAGTGGAGAGGACAGGGGAACACTGAAGCTTTCTTT. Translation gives CAISEWRGQGNTEAFF.

CDR3: CASSLDRGPYNEQFF. In nucleotides, the CDR3 is TGTGCCAGCAGTTTAGACAGGGGGCCCTACAATGAGCAGTTCTTC. This chain joins TRBV27 and TRBJ2-1; 10 bases map to TRBD1. The junction had 0 bases not matched to a gene; V was cut back by 2 bases and J by 2 bases. This CDR3 has 15 amino acids. In germline, CDR1 is MNHEY, CDR2 SMNVEV (reference sequence).

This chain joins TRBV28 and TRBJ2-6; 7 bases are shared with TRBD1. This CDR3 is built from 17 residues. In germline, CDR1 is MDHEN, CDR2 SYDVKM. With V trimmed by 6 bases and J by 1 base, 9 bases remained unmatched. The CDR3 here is CASRPTGSTSGANVLTF. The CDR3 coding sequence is TGTGCCAGCAGACCGACAGGGAGCACGTCTGGGGCCAACGTCCTGACTTTC.

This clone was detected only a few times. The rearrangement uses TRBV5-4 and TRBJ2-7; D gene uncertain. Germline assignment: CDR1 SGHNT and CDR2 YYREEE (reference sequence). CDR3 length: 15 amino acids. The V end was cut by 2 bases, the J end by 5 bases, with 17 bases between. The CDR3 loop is CASSLAFGVAHEQYF. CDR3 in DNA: TGTGCCAGCAGCTTAGCCTTTGGAGTAGCCCACGAGCAGTACTTC.

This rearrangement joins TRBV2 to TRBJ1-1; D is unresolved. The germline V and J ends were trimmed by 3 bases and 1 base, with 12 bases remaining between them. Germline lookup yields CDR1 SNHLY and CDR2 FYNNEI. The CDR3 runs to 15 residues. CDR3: CASSDPEPKNTEAFF. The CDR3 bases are TGTGCCAGCAGTGATCCGGAGCCTAAGAACACTGAAGCTTTCTTT.

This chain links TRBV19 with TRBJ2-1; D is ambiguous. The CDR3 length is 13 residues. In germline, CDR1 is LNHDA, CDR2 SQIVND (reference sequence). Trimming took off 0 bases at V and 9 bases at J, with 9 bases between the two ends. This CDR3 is CASSIDQVVEQFF. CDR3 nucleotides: TGTGCCAGTAGTATAGATCAAGTAGTTGAGCAGTTCTTC.

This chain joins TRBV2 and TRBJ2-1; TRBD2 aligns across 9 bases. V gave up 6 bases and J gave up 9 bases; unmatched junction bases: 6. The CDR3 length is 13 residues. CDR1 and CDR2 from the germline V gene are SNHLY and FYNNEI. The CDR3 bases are TGTGCCAGCAGGCCGGGACTAGCTAGTGAGCAGTTCTTC. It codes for CASRPGLASEQFF.